Listed below are T cell receptor beta chains from one sample, sequenced in a study of T cell repertoires in cytomegalovirus infection. TCRdb reprocessed the reads via MiXCR and lists one record per CDR3 protein. The table includes about 260,000 distinct CDR3 sequences, 9.1% detected once. Sequenced material: PBMCs. The source of these receptors is a human donor in good health (CMV status not recorded). Some clones in this sample may be carry-over from other donors' samples. Each CDR3 is given with its conserved first and last residue. D genes are given only for firm matches. Some rows have no size entry. The others give once, few or many, or a class for an expanded clone.

CDR3: CASTLALGNTIYF
DNA: TGTGCCAGCACCTTAGCCCTGGGAAACACCATATATTTT
size: many
D: -
J: TRBJ1-3
V: TRBV7-8

CDR3: CASSRSREEQFF
DNA: TGTGCCAGCAGCCGGAGTCGGGAAGAGCAGTTCTTC
size: -
D: -
J: TRBJ2-1
V: TRBV7-2

CDR3: CSVVGGRGPTEAFF
DNA: TGCAGCGTTGTGGGGGGCAGGGGGCCGACTGAAGCTTTCTTT
size: -
D: TRBD1
J: TRBJ1-1
V: TRBV29-1

CDR3: CASSLVSSMNTEAFF
DNA: TGTGCCAGCAGCTTAGTTTCCTCCATGAACACTGAAGCTTTCTTT
size: many
D: -
J: TRBJ1-1
V: TRBV7-2

CDR3: CASSSRQGTQYF
DNA: TGTGCCAGCAGCTCCAGACAGGGAACGCAGTATTTT
size: many
D: TRBD1
J: TRBJ2-3
V: TRBV7-2

CDR3: CASRKVGEQYF
DNA: TGTGCCAGCAGGAAAGTGGGCGAGCAGTACTTC
size: many
D: -
J: TRBJ2-7
V: TRBV28

CDR3: CSAVDRAYTGELFF
DNA: TGCAGTGCTGTCGACAGGGCGTACACCGGGGAGCTGTTTTTT
size: many
D: TRBD1
J: TRBJ2-2
V: TRBV20-1

CDR3: CASSLSRGSSYNEQFF
DNA: TGTGCCAGCAGCTTATCGAGGGGGAGCTCCTACAATGAGCAGTTCTTC
size: -
D: -
J: TRBJ2-1
V: TRBV7-9

CDR3: CASSSAHEQYF
DNA: TGTGCCAGCAGCTCGGCTCACGAGCAGTACTTC
size: many
D: -
J: TRBJ2-7
V: TRBV7-8

CDR3: CASSLGTAGNNEQFF
DNA: TGTGCCAGCAGCTTGGGGACGGCAGGTAACAATGAGCAGTTCTTC
size: few
D: -
J: TRBJ2-1
V: TRBV5-8

CDR3: CASSSQLDSGELVQPQHF
DNA: TGTGCCAGCAGTTCCCAATTGGACAGCGGTGAGTTAGTTCAGCCCCAGCATTTT
size: -
D: -
J: TRBJ1-5
V: TRBV28

CDR3: CASSLRRGTDTQYF
DNA: TGTGCCAGCAGCTTAAGGCGGGGCACAGATACGCAGTATTTT
size: many
D: -
J: TRBJ2-3
V: TRBV7-2